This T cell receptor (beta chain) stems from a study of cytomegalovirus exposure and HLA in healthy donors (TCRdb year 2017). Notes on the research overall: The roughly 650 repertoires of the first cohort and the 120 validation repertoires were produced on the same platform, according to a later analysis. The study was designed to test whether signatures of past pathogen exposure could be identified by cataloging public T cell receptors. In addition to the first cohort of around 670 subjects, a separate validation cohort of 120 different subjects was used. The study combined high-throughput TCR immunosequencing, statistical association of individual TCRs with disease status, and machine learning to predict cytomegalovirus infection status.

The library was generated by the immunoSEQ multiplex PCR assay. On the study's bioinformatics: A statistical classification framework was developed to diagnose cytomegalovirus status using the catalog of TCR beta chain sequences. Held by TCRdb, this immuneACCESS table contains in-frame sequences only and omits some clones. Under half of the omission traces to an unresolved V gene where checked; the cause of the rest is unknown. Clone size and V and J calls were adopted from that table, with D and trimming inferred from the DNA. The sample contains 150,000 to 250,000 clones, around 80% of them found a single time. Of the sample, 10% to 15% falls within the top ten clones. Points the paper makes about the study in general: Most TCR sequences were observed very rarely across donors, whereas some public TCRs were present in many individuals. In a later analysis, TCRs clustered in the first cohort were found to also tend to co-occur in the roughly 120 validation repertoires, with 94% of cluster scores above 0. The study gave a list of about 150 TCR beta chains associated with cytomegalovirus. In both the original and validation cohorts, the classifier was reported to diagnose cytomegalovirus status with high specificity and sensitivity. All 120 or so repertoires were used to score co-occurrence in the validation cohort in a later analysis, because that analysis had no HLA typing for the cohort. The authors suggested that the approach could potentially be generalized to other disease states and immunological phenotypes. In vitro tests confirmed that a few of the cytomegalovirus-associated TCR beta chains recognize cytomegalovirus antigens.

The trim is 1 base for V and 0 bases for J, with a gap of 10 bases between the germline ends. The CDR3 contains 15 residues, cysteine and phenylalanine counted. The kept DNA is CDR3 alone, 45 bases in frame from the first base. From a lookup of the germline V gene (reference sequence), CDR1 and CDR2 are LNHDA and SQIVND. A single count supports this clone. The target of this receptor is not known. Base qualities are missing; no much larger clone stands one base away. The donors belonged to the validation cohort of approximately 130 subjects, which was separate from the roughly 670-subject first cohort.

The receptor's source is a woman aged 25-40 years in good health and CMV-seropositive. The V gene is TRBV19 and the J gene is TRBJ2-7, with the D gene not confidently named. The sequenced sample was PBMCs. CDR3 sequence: CASSIAPGTSYEQYF. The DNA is TGTGCCAGTAGTATAGCCCCAGGCACCTCCTACGAGCAGTACTTC. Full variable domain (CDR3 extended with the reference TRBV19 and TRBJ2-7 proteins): DGGITQSPKYLFRKEGQNVTLSCEQNLNHDAMYWYRQDPGQGLRLIYYSQIVNDFQKGDIAEGYSVSREKKESFPLTVTSAQKNPTAFYLCASSIAPGTSYEQYFGPGTRLTVT.